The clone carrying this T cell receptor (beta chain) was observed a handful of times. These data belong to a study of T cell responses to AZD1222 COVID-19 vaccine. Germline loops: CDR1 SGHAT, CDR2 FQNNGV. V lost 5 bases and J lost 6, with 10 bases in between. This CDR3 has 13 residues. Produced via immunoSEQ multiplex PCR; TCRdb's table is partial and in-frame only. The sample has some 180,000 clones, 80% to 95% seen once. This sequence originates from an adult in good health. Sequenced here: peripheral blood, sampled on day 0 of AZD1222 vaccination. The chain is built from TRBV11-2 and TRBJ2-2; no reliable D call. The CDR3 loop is CASSREDAGELFF. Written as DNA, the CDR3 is TGTGCCAGCAGCAGAGAGGACGCCGGGGAGCTGTTTTTT.